The 27 T cell receptor beta chains listed next were all sequenced from one sample in a study of cytomegalovirus exposure and HLA in healthy donors. PCR involved 60 Vbeta and 13 Jbeta primers. Repertoires were generated with immunoSEQ multiplex PCR, while TCRdb's copy carries only in-frame clones and drops some. The sample lists 200,000 or so clones, roughly four fifths occurring once. The specimen was PBMCs. The receptors come from a woman in her fifties or sixties in good health and CMV-seropositive.

CDR3 amino acids: CASSFMAGGNTIYF. DNA of the CDR3: TGTGCCAGCAGCTTCATGGCGGGGGGGAACACCATATATTTT. The chain employs TRBV27 and TRBJ1-3; the D gene is possibly TRBD1 (5 bases). The V gene's germline CDR1 is MNHEY and CDR2 SMNVEV (reference sequence). Between the trimmed V and J ends, which lost 6 bases and 7 bases, there was a span of 16 bases. The CDR3 runs 14 residues.

The count of this clone is one. The chain joins TRBV29-1 to TRBJ1-5; D is undetermined. Germline V gives CDR1 SQVTM, CDR2 ANQGSEA. The CDR3 totals 13 residues. Trimming pared 4 bases from V and 6 bases from J, leaving 13 bases between. The CDR3 loop is CSVAEIGSQPQHF. CDR3 nucleotides: TGCAGCGTTGCCGAAATCGGTAGTCAGCCCCAGCATTTT.

V is TRBV7-2 and J is TRBJ2-1; D perhaps matches TRBD2 (5 bases). The germline CDR1 and CDR2 sequences are SGHTA and FQGNSA. The CDR3 extends over 13 amino acids. Trimming cost V 0 bases and J 9 bases, with 9 bases left between them. The CDR3 loop reads CASSLAEESEQFF. In DNA, the CDR3 is TGTGCCAGCAGCTTAGCGGAGGAAAGTGAGCAGTTCTTC.

J is TRBJ1-2 and V is TRBV7-6; D remains unclear. The CDR3 totals 15 residues. Between the trimmed V and J ends, which lost 2 bases and 6 bases, there was a span of 16 bases. The V gene's germline CDR1 is SGHVS and CDR2 FNYEAQ. The CDR3 region has the DNA TGTGCCAGCAGCTTAAGAGGTGGATCGGATGATGGCTACACCTTC. Translation: CASSLRGGSDDGYTF.

The chain carries TRBV28 and TRBJ2-3, with 10 bases identical to TRBD2. V was pared by 9 bases and J by 4 bases, with 7 bases of the junction left unmatched. Germline V lookup: CDR1 MDHEN, CDR2 SYDVKM. The CDR3 is 14 residues long. Here the CDR3 reads CASAGTSVADTQYF. In DNA form, the CDR3 reads TGTGCCAGTGCCGGGACTAGCGTAGCAGATACGCAGTATTTT.

This rearrangement joins TRBV7-9 to TRBJ2-7; D not certain. Germline CDR1 and CDR2: SEHNR and FQNEAQ (reference sequence). This CDR3 spans 11 amino acids. Trimming pared 6 bases from V and 3 bases from J, leaving 6 bases between. As DNA, the CDR3 is TGTGCCAGCAGTCAACACTACGAGCAGTACTTC. Its translation is CASSQHYEQYF.

The chain links TRBV5-1 to TRBJ2-3; D gene uncertain. The germline gives CDR1 SGHRS, CDR2 YFSETQ. Trimming left V 1 base short and J 4 bases short, with 4 bases between. The CDR3 covers 12 residues. CDR3 region: CASSLHSDTQYF. The CDR3 nucleotides are TGCGCCAGCAGCTTGCACTCAGATACGCAGTATTTT.

In this sample, this clone turned up once. This rearrangement joins TRBV4-3 to TRBJ2-5; perhaps TRBD2 as D (6 bases). Trimming stripped 3 bases from V and 0 bases from J, with 14 bases between. Germline CDR1 and CDR2: LGHNA and YSLEER. There are 16 residues in the CDR3. DNA for the CDR3: TGCGCCAGCAGCCACGGGGGAGCGGCACACCAAGAGACCCAGTACTTC. This codes for CASSHGGAAHQETQYF.

This clone has more than one count but fewer than ten. The chain has TRBV7-5 and TRBJ1-2. TRBV7-5 is described as a pseudogene. The CDR3 runs to 15 residues. In DNA form, the CDR3 reads TGTGTCAGAAGCGCATCCGGGATCGGTAACTATGGCTACACCTTC. Amino acids: CVRSASGIGNYGYTF.

The chain uses TRBV28 and TRBJ2-7, with 7 bases identical to TRBD1. Germline CDR1 MDHEN, CDR2 SYDVKM. The V segment lost 8 bases and the J segment 0 bases; nucleotides outside the gene matches: 10. The CDR3 totals 15 residues. CDR3 coding DNA: TGTGCCAGCTCGCCAGGCAGGGGGAGCTCCTACGAGCAGTACTTC. Translating it yields CASSPGRGSSYEQYF.

This clone appeared once. Relative to the germline gene, one junction end is altered; a read error may explain this. The chain is built from TRBV6-1 and TRBJ2-4; a weak D match, TRBD1 (6 bases). The CDR3 is 13 amino acids. Germline V gene sequence: CDR1 MNHNS, CDR2 SASEGT. In nucleotides, the CDR3 is TGTGCCAGCAGTGAAGACAGGGTGGACATTCAGCACTTC. Its protein is CASSEDRVDIQHF.

This clone was recorded once. The chain couples TRBV28 to TRBJ1-4; a possible D gene is TRBD1 (5 bases). Trimming cost V 2 bases and J 0 bases, with 7 bases left between them. Germline CDR1 and CDR2: MDHEN and SYDVKM. The CDR3 covers 15 residues. The CDR3 is CASSLTGATNEKLFF. As DNA, the CDR3 is TGTGCCAGCAGTTTAACGGGGGCAACTAATGAAAAACTGTTTTTT. The variable domain in full, completed from reference TRBV28 and TRBJ1-4, reads DVKVTQSSRYLVKRTGEKVFLECVQDMDHENMFWYRQDPGLGLRLIYFSYDVKMKEKGDIPEGYSVSREKKERFSLILESASTNQTSMYLCASSLTGATNEKLFFGSGTQLSVL.

This clone was seen more than once but under ten times. The CDR3 reads CASSEDSGVGPQHF. CDR3 nucleotides: TGTGCCAGCAGTGAAGACTCGGGGGTTGGGCCCCAGCATTTT. V gene TRBV6-1 combines with J gene TRBJ1-5; D is perhaps TRBD1 (5 bases). The germline V gene encodes CDR1 MNHNS and CDR2 SASEGT. V shed 1 base and J shed 9 bases, with 13 bases lying between them. This CDR3 spans 14 amino acids.

V gene TRBV19 combines with J gene TRBJ2-7; a possible D gene is TRBD2 (5 bases). The CDR3 extends over 16 amino acids. From germline, CDR1 is LNHDA and CDR2 SQIVND (reference sequence). V was shortened by 4 bases and J by 5 bases, with 21 bases between the two germline ends. The CDR3 loop reads CASSRFSFEGSHEQYF. The DNA of the CDR3 is TGTGCCAGTAGTAGGTTTAGTTTCGAAGGGAGCCACGAGCAGTACTTC. Full variable domain (remainder filled in from reference TRBV19 and TRBJ2-7): DGGITQSPKYLFRKEGQNVTLSCEQNLNHDAMYWYRQDPGQGLRLIYYSQIVNDFQKGDIAEGYSVSREKKESFPLTVTSAQKNPTAFYLCASSRFSFEGSHEQYFGPGTRLTVT.

This clone was detected a few times. The chain carries TRBV29-1 and TRBJ2-7; 11 bases match TRBD2. The CDR3 totals 15 residues. CDR1 SQVTM and CDR2 ANQGSEA come from the germline V gene. V lost 4 bases to trimming and J lost 6 bases; unmatched junction nucleotides: 11. For the CDR3, the DNA is TGCAGCGTTGTTCAGGGTACTAGCGGGAGTGGCGAGCAGTACTTC. Amino acids: CSVVQGTSGSGEQYF.

The gene calls are TRBV5-6 and TRBJ1-4, with TRBD1 as a possible D gene (5 bases). The CDR3 length is 16 residues. The germline V and J ends were trimmed by 4 bases and 2 bases, with 15 bases remaining between them. The germline V gene encodes CDR1 SGHDT and CDR2 YYEEEE. DNA for the CDR3: TGTGCCAGCAGCAAATTCAGGGTTTTGACTAATGAAAAACTGTTTTTT. As protein: CASSKFRVLTNEKLFF.

The genes are TRBV6-1 and TRBJ1-2; 7 nucleotides align to TRBD1. The germline CDR1 and CDR2 sequences are MNHNS and SASEGT. The V and J ends lost 5 bases and 4 bases, in that order; junction bases with no gene match: 4. The CDR3 runs 13 residues. DNA for the CDR3: TGTGCCAGCAGTACAGGGGTGGGCTATGGCTACACCTTC. Residues: CASSTGVGYGYTF.

The rearrangement links TRBV6-5 to TRBJ2-7, with TRBD2 identical over 13 bases. Germline V gene data show CDR1 as MNHEY and CDR2 as SVGAGI. This CDR3 contains 16 residues. V lost 6 bases, J lost 4 bases, and 9 bases stayed unmatched. The CDR3 bases are TGTGCCAGCAGCTACGGGACTAGCGGGACGAAATACGAGCAGTACTTC. This gives the protein CASSYGTSGTKYEQYF.

J is TRBJ2-1 and V is TRBV5-4; 7 bases are shared with TRBD2. Looked up from germline, CDR1 is SGHNT and CDR2 is YYREEE (reference sequence). The V and J ends lost 1 base and 6 bases, in that order; junction bases with no gene match: 1. CDR3 size: 13 residues. DNA for the CDR3: TGTGCCAGCAGCTTGTCGGGAGGCAATGAGCAGTTCTTC. It encodes CASSLSGGNEQFF.

This sequence joins TRBV6-1 and TRBJ1-5; perhaps TRBD1 as D (5 bases). The CDR3 runs 14 residues. The germline V gene encodes CDR1 MNHNS and CDR2 SASEGT. Trimming left V 3 bases short and J 7 bases short, with 13 bases between. CDR3 sequence: CASSDSGGMQPQHF. For the CDR3, the DNA is TGTGCCAGCAGTGATTCGGGGGGAATGCAGCCCCAGCATTTT.

V is TRBV18 and J is TRBJ2-7, with TRBD1 matching over 9 bases. J gave up 6 bases and V 2 bases, and 8 bases lay outside the gene matches. Germline-derived CDR1 and CDR2 are KGHSH and LQKENI. This CDR3 comprises 15 residues. CDR3 sequence: CASSPVPGQGFEQYF. CDR3 DNA: TGTGCCAGCTCACCAGTCCCGGGACAGGGATTCGAGCAGTACTTC.

The rearrangement joins TRBV6-6 to TRBJ2-5, with D perhaps TRBD1 (5 bases). Per the germline V gene, CDR1 is MNHNY and CDR2 is SVGAGI (reference sequence). The V end lost 2 bases, the J end lost 0 bases, and 7 bases lay between the germline ends. There are 14 residues in the CDR3. DNA for the CDR3: TGTGCCAGCAGTTACGTGACAGACCAAGAGACCCAGTACTTC. It specifies CASSYVTDQETQYF.

The V call is TRBV19, the J call TRBJ1-5, with 8 bases that match TRBD1. V lost 4 bases, J lost 6 bases, and 11 bases stayed unmatched. Germline lookup yields CDR1 LNHDA and CDR2 SQIVND (reference sequence). This CDR3 comprises 16 residues. The CDR3 coding sequence is TGTGCCAGTAGTAGTACAGGACAGGGAGGGAGTCAGCCCCAGCATTTT. It specifies CASSSTGQGGSQPQHF. The whole variable domain, filled in from reference TRBV19 and TRBJ1-5, reads DGGITQSPKYLFRKEGQNVTLSCEQNLNHDAMYWYRQDPGQGLRLIYYSQIVNDFQKGDIAEGYSVSREKKESFPLTVTSAQKNPTAFYLCASSSTGQGGSQPQHFGDGTRLSIL.

V gene TRBV5-1 combines with J gene TRBJ2-2; weak D call: TRBD2 (5 bases). Germline V gene sequence: CDR1 SGHRS, CDR2 YFSETQ. The CDR3 is 15 amino acids. The V end lost 0 bases, the J end lost 6 bases, and 12 bases lay between the germline ends. CDR3 DNA sequence: TGCGCCAGCAGCTTGGGACTACTAATTTCCGGGGAGCTGTTTTTT. Protein product: CASSLGLLISGELFF.

This clone was recorded once. The genes are TRBV19 and TRBJ1-5; 9 positions agree with TRBD1. With 8 bases clipped from V and 4 bases from J, the junction kept 3 bases outside the gene matches. The CDR3 consists of 13 residues. Germline V gene sequence: CDR1 LNHDA, CDR2 SQIVND (reference sequence). The DNA of the CDR3 is TGTGCCAGTGGGGACAGGGTTAATCAGCCCCAGCATTTT. Translation gives CASGDRVNQPQHF. Using reference TRBV19 and TRBJ1-5 for the parts outside the CDR3, the full variable domain is DGGITQSPKYLFRKEGQNVTLSCEQNLNHDAMYWYRQDPGQGLRLIYYSQIVNDFQKGDIAEGYSVSREKKESFPLTVTSAQKNPTAFYLCASGDRVNQPQHFGDGTRLSIL.

In its sample, this clone was seen a few times. The chain combines TRBV10-3 with TRBJ2-1, with 8 bases that match TRBD2. V shed 11 bases, J shed 6 bases, and the junction held 6 bases outside the gene matches. The CDR3 has 12 amino acids. Looked up from germline, CDR1 is ENHRY and CDR2 is SYGVKD. Here the CDR3 reads CASGGGRNEQFF. In DNA, the CDR3 is TGTGCCTCGGGGGGGGGCCGCAATGAGCAGTTCTTC.

The V gene is TRBV11-2, the J gene TRBJ2-5; TRBD1 is a possible D gene (6 bases). This CDR3 region has 16 residues. The ends were cut back, 5 bases at V and 2 bases at J, with 18 bases in the middle. Germline V CDR1 and CDR2: SGHAT, FQNNGV. CDR3 bases: TGTGCCAGCAGCCCCCGGACAGCAACCTCTCAAGAGACCCAGTACTTC. It is translated as CASSPRTATSQETQYF. Together with reference TRBV11-2 and TRBJ2-5, the CDR3 gives the full variable domain: EAGVAQSPRYKIIEKRQSVAFWCNPISGHATLYWYQQILGQGPKLLIQFQNNGVVDDSQLPKDRFSAERLKGVDSTLKIQPAKLEDSAVYLCASSPRTATSQETQYFGPGTRLLVL.